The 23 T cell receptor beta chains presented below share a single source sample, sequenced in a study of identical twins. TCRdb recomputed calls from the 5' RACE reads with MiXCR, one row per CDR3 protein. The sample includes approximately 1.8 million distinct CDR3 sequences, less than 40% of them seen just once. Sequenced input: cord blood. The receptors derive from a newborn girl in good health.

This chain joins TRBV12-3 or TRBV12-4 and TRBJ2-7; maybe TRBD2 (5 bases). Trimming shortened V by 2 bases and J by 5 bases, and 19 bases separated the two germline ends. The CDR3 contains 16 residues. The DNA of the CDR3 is TGTGCCAGCAGTTTAAGGTCGAGGGAGAGGAGCAACGAGCAGTACTTC. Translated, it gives CASSLRSRERSNEQYF.

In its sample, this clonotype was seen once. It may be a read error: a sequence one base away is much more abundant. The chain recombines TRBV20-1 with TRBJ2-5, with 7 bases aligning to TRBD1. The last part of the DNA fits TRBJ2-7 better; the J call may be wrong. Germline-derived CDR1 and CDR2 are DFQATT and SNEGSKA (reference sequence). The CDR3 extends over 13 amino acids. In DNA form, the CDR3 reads TGCAGTGTTAGGACCGGGACAGTAAACGAGCAGTACTTC. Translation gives CSVRTGTVNEQYF.

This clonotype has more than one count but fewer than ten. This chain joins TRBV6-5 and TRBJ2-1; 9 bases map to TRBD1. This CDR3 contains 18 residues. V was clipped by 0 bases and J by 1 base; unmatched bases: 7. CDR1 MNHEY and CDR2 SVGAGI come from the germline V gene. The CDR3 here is CASSYSLTGGRSYNEQFF. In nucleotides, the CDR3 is TGTGCCAGCAGTTACTCCCTGACAGGGGGTAGGTCCTACAATGAGCAGTTCTTC.

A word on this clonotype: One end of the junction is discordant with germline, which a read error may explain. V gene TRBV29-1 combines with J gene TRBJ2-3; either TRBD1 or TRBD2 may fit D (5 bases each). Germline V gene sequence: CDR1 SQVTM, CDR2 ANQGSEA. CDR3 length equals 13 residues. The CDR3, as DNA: TGCAGCGCTGAACGAGGGGAGACAGATACGCAGTATTTT. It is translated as CSAERGETDTQYF.

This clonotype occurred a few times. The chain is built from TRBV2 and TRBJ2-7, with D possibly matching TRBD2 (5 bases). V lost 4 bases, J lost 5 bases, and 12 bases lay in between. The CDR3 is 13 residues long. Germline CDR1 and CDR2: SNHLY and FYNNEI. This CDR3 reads CASSGLATDEQYF. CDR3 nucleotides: TGTGCCAGCAGTGGTCTAGCCACCGACGAGCAGTACTTC.

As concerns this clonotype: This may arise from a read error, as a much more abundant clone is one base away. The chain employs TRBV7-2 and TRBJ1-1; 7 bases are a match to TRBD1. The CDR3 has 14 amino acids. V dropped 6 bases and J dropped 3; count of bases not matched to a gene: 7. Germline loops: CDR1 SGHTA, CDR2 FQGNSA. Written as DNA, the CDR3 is TGTGCCAGCAGTTTTCAGGGGGTGGACACTGAAGCTTTCTTT. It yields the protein CASSFQGVDTEAFF. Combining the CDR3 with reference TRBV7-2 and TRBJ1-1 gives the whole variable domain GAGVSQSPSNKVTEKGKDVELRCDPISGHTALYWYRQSLGQGLEFLIYFQGNSAPDKSGLPSDRFSAERTGGSVSTLTIQRTQQEDSAVYLCASSFQGVDTEAFFGQGTRLTVV.

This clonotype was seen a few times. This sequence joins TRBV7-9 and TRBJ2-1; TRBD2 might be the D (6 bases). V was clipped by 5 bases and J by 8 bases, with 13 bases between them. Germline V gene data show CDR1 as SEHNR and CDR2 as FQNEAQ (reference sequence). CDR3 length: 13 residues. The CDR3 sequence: CASSQSGRYEQFF. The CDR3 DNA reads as TGTGCCAGCAGCCAAAGTGGGAGGTATGAGCAGTTCTTC.

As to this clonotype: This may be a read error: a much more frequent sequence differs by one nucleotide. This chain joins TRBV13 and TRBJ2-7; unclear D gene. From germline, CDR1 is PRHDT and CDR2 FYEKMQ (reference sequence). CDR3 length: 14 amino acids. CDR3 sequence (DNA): TGTACCAGCAGCCCCAGCCTGTTGGACTACGAGCAGTACTTC. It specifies CTSSPSLLDYEQYF.

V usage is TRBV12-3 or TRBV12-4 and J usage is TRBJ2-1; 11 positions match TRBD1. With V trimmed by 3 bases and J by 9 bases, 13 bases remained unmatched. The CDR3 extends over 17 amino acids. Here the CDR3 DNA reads TGTGCCAGCAGTTTTCCCCTCAGGGACAGGGGGAGTAGTGAGCAGTTCTTC. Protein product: CASSFPLRDRGSSEQFF.

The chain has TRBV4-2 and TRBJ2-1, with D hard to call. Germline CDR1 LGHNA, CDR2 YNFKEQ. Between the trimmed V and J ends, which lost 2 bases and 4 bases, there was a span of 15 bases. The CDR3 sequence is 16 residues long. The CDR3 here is CASSQLLRSVYNEQFF. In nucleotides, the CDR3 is TGTGCCAGCAGCCAACTCCTACGATCTGTGTACAATGAGCAGTTCTTC.

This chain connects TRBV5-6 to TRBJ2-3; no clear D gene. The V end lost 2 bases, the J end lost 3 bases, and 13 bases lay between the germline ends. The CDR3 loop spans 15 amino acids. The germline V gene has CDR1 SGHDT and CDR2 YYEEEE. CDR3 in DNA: TGTGCCAGCAGCTTCCCCCAGTCCACGACAGATACGCAGTATTTT. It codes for CASSFPQSTTDTQYF.

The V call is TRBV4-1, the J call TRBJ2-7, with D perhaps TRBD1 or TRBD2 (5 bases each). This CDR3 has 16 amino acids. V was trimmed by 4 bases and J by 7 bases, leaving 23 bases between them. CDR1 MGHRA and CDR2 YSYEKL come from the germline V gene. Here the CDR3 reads CASSLRGVVGYNEQYF. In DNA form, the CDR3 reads TGCGCCAGCAGCCTTAGAGGGGTCGTGGGTTACAATGAGCAGTACTTC.

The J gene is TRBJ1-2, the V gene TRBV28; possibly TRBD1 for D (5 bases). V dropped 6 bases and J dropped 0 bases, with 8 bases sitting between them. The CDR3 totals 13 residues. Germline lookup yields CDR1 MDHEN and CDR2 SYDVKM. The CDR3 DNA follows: TGTGCCAGCAGCGGGGCGGCTAACTATGGCTACACCTTC. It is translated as CASSGAANYGYTF.

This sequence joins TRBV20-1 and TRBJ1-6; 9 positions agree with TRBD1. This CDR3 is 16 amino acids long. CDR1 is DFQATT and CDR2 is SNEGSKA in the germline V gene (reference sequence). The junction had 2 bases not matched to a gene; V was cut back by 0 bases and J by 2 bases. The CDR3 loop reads CSARDGDRAYNSPLHF. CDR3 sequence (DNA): TGCAGTGCTAGAGACGGGGACAGGGCCTATAATTCACCCCTCCACTTT.

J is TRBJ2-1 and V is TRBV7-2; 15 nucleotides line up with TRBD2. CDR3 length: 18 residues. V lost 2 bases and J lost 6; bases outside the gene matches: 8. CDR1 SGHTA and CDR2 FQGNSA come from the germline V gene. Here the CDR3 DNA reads TGTGCCAGCAGCTTATGGACTAGCGGGGGGGGACATGGCAATGAGCAGTTCTTC. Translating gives CASSLWTSGGGHGNEQFF.

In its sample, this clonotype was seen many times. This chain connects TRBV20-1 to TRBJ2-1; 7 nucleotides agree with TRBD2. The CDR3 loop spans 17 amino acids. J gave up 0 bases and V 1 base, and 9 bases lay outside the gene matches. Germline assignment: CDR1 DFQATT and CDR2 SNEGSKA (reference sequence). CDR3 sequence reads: CSARAVKAGVSYNEQFF. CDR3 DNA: TGCAGTGCTAGAGCCGTTAAGGCGGGAGTCTCCTACAATGAGCAGTTCTTC.

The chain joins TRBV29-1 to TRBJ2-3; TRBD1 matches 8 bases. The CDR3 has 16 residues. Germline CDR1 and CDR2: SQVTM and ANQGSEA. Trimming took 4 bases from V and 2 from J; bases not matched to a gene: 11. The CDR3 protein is CSVGGPGGVDTDTQYF. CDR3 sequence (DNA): TGCAGCGTTGGGGGGCCAGGGGGCGTAGACACAGATACGCAGTATTTT.

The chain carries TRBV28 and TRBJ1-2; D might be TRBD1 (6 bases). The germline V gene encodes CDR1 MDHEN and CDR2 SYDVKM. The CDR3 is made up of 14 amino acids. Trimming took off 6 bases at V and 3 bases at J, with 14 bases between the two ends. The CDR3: CASSQRGLDYGYTF. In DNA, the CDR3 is TGTGCCAGCAGCCAGAGGGGGTTGGACTATGGCTACACCTTC.

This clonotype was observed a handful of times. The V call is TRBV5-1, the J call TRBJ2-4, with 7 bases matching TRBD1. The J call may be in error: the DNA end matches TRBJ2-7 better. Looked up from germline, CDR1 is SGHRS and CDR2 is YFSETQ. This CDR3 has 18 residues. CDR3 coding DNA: TGCGCCAGCAGCATTTGGGGGCTAGGCCGGACAGGAGACTACGAGCAGTACTTC. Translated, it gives CASSIWGLGRTGDYEQYF.

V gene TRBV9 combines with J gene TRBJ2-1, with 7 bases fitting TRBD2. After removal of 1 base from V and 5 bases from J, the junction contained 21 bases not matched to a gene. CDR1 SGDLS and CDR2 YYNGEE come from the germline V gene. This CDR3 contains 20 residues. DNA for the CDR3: TGTGCCAGCAGCGTAATATCTTCCATCTGGCGAGCGGGACTAAACAATGAGCAGTTCTTC. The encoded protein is CASSVISSIWRAGLNNEQFF.

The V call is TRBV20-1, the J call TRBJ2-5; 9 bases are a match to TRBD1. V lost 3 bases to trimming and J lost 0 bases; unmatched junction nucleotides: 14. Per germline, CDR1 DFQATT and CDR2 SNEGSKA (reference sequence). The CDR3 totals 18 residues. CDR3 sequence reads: CSASGIGQGSLYQETQYF. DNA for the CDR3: TGCAGTGCTAGTGGCATAGGACAGGGGTCCCTGTACCAAGAGACCCAGTACTTC.

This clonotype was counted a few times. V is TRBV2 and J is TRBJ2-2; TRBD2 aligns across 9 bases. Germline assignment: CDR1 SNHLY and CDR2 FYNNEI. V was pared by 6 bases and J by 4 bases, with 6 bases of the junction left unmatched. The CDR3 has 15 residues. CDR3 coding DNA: TGTGCCAGCAGAAAACAGACTAGCGGCACCGGGGAGCTGTTTTTT. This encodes CASRKQTSGTGELFF. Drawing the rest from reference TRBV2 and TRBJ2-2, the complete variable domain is EPEVTQTPSHQVTQMGQEVILRCVPISNHLYFYWYRQILGQKVEFLVSFYNNEISEKSEIFDDQFSVERPDGSNFTLKIRSTKLEDSAMYFCASRKQTSGTGELFFGEGSRLTVL.

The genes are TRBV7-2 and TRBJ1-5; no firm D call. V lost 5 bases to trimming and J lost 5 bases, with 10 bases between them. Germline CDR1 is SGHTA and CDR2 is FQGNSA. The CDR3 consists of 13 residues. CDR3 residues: CASSLRRHQPQHF. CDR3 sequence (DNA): TGTGCCAGCAGCCTGCGACGCCATCAGCCCCAGCATTTT.